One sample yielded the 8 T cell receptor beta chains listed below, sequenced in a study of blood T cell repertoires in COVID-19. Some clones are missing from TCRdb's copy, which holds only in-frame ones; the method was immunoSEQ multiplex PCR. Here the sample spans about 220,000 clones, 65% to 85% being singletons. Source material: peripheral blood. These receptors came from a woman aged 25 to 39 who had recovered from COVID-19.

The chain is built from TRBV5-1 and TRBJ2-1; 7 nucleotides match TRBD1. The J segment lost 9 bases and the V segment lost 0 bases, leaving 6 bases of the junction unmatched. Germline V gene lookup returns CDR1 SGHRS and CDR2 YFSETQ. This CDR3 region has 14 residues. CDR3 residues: CASSLGDRIREQFF. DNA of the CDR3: TGCGCCAGCAGCTTGGGGGACAGAATCCGTGAGCAGTTCTTC.

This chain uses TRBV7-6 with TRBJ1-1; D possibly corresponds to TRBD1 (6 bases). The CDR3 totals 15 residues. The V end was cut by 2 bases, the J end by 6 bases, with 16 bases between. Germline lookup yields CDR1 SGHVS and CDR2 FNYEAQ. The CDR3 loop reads CASSLWGGGGSEAFF. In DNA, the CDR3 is TGTGCCAGCAGCTTATGGGGAGGGGGAGGATCTGAAGCTTTCTTT.

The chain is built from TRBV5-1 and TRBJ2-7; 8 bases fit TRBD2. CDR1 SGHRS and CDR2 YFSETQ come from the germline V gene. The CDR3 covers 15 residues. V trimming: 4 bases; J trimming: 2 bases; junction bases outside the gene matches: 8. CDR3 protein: CASSLGLAPTYEQYF. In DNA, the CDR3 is TGCGCCAGCAGCCTCGGACTAGCCCCGACCTACGAGCAGTACTTC.

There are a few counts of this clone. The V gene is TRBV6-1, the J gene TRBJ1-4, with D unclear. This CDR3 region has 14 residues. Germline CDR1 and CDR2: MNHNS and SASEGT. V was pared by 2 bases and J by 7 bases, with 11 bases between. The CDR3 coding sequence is TGTGCCAGCAGTGAAAACGGGGAGAGTGAAAAACTGTTTTTT. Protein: CASSENGESEKLFF.

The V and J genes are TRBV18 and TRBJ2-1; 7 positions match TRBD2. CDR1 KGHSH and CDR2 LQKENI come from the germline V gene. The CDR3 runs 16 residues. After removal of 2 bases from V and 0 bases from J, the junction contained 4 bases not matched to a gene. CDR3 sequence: CASSPAAGVSYNEQFF. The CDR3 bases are TGTGCCAGCTCACCAGCGGCGGGAGTCTCCTACAATGAGCAGTTCTTC.

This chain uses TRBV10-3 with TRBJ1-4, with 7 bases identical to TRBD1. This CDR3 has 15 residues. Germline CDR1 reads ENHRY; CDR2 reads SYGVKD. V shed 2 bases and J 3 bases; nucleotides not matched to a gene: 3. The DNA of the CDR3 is TGTGCCATCAGTGAGCGACAGGGACCTAATGAAAAACTGTTTTTT. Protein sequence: CAISERQGPNEKLFF.

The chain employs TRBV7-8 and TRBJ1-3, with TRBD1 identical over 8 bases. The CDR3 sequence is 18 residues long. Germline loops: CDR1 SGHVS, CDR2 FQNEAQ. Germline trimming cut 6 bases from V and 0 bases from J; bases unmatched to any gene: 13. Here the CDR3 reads CASRKRRGQVVSGNTIYF. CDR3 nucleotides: TGTGCCAGCAGGAAGAGAAGGGGACAGGTCGTCTCTGGAAACACCATATATTTT. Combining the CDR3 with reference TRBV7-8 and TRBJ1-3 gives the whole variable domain GAGVSQSPRYKVAKRGQDVALRCDPISGHVSLFWYQQALGQGPEFLTYFQNEAQLDKSGLPSDRFFAERPEGSVSTLKIQRTQQEDSAVYLCASRKRRGQVVSGNTIYFGEGSWLTVV.

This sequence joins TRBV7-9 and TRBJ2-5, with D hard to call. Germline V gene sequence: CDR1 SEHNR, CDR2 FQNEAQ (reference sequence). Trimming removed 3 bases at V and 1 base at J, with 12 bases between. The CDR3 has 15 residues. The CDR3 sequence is CASSLNPLAQETQYF. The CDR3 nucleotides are TGTGCCAGCAGCTTGAACCCGTTAGCCCAAGAGACCCAGTACTTC. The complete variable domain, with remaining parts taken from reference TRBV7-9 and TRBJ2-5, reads DTGVSQNPRHKITKRGQNVTFRCDPISEHNRLYWYRQTLGQGPEFLTYFQNEAQLEKSRLLSDRFSAERPKGSFSTLEIQRTEQGDSAMYLCASSLNPLAQETQYFGPGTRLLVL.